This entry concerns a single TCR beta chain. Its target is not known. The sample belongs to a study of OX40 agonist ivuxolimab in advanced cancers. Study summary: Patients were treated with intravenous ivuxolimab, dosed at 0.01 to 10 mg/kg and infused every 2 weeks.

Sequenced by immunoSEQ multiplex PCR; TCRdb stores in-frame clones only, minus some. This sample has about 47,000 clones, with about four fifths found just once. Study-level points and caveats: Determination of antigen specificity was not performed for the expanded peripheral T cells.

V was cut by 3 bases and J by 6 bases, with 12 bases left in between. The CDR3 extends over 14 amino acids. In germline, CDR1 is SGHNT, CDR2 YYREEE (reference sequence). This sequence was found in an adult with an advanced solid tumor such as melanoma, head and neck, liver or kidney cancer. The chain has TRBV5-4 and TRBJ2-2; the D gene could be TRBD1 or TRBD2 (5 bases each). Sequenced material: CD4+ or CD8+ T cells sorted from blood, taken in a trial of the OX40 agonist ivuxolimab. The CDR3 region is CASSSTWDAGELFF. CDR3 coding DNA: TGTGCCAGCAGCTCCACATGGGACGCCGGGGAGCTGTTTTTT.